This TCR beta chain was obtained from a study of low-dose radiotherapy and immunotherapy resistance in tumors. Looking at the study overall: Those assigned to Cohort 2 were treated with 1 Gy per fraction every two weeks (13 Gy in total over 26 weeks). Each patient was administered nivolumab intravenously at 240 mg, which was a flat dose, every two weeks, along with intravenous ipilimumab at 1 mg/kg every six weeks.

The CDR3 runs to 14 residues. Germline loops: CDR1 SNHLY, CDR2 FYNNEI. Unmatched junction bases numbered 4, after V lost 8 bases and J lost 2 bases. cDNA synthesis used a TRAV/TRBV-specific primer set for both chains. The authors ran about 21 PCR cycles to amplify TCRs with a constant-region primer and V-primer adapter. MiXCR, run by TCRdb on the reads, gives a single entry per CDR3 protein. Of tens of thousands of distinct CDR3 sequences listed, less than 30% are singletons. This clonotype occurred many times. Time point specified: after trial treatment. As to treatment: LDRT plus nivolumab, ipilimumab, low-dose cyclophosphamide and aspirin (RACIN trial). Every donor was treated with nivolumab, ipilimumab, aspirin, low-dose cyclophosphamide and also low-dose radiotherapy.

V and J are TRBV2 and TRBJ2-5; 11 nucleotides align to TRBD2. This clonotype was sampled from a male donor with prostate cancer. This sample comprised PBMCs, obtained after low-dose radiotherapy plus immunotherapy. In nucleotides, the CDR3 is TGTGCCAGCGGACTAGCGGGTTTACAAGAGACCCAGTACTTC. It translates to CASGLAGLQETQYF.